These 14 T cell receptor beta chains originate from one sample sequenced in a study of cytomegalovirus exposure and HLA in healthy donors. The primer mix had 60 Vbeta and 13 Jbeta primers. Clones were read by immunoSEQ multiplex PCR, and TCRdb kept only the in-frame ones, dropping some. The table includes over 100,000 clones, around two thirds detected once. Sequenced: PBMCs. All receptors come from a woman aged 40 to 50 in good health and CMV-seropositive.

The sample holds a few counts of this clone. The chain employs TRBV5-1 and TRBJ1-1; D unresolved. Germline V gene sequence: CDR1 SGHRS, CDR2 YFSETQ. The CDR3 sequence is 14 residues long. Trimming removed 5 bases at V and 1 base at J, with 12 bases between. This CDR3 is CASRAQATNTEAFF. The CDR3, as DNA: TGCGCCAGCAGAGCTCAGGCCACGAACACTGAAGCTTTCTTT.

The V and J genes are TRBV27 and TRBJ2-3; 8 positions agree with TRBD1. After removal of 1 base from V and 4 bases from J, the junction contained 4 bases not matched to a gene. This CDR3 is 15 amino acids long. Germline CDR1 is MNHEY and CDR2 is SMNVEV (reference sequence). The CDR3 region has the DNA TGTGCCAGCAGTTTATTGACAGGGGACCCAGATACGCAGTATTTT. Translated: CASSLLTGDPDTQYF.

The chain employs TRBV4-2 and TRBJ1-1, with a possible D match to TRBD1 (6 bases). The CDR3 contains 13 residues. V dropped 4 bases and J dropped 7 bases, with 13 bases sitting between them. Germline-derived CDR1 and CDR2 are LGHNA and YNFKEQ. The CDR3 sequence: CASSRGTIGEAFF. The DNA for the CDR3 is TGTGCCAGCAGCCGGGGGACAATCGGTGAAGCTTTCTTT.

The chain recombines TRBV6-1 with TRBJ2-7; D possibly corresponds to TRBD1 (5 bases). In germline, CDR1 is MNHNS, CDR2 SASEGT. V lost 6 bases and J 5 bases, leaving 17 bases between the germline ends. There are 14 residues in the CDR3. The CDR3 DNA follows: TGTGCCAGCAGCTTAGATAGGGGCATCCACGAGCAGTACTTC. It translates to CASSLDRGIHEQYF.

The J gene is TRBJ2-3, the V gene TRBV4-2, with 7 bases aligning to TRBD2. With 4 bases clipped from V and 8 bases from J, the junction kept 6 bases outside the gene matches. The V gene's germline CDR1 is LGHNA and CDR2 YNFKEQ. This CDR3 comprises 13 residues. CDR3 amino acids: CASSPGGGGTQYF. The CDR3 bases are TGTGCCAGCAGCCCGGGGGGTGGCGGTACGCAGTATTTT.

This chain connects TRBV5-1 to TRBJ2-1; the D gene is possibly TRBD1 (5 bases). The CDR3 is 16 amino acids. Germline CDR1 reads SGHRS; CDR2 reads YFSETQ. V was clipped by 0 bases and J by 2 bases, with 12 bases between them. The CDR3 loop reads CASSLEVTATYNEQFF. The CDR3 region has the DNA TGCGCCAGCAGCTTGGAGGTGACAGCCACCTACAATGAGCAGTTCTTC.

In its sample, this clone was seen a few times. The chain combines TRBV28 with TRBJ2-1, with 7 bases that match TRBD2. With 5 bases clipped from V and 8 bases from J, the junction kept 12 bases outside the gene matches. Germline V gene lookup returns CDR1 MDHEN and CDR2 SYDVKM. The CDR3 is 15 amino acids. CDR3 coding DNA: TGTGCCAGCAGTGGACGACTAGCCGGGGGATATGAGCAGTTCTTC. This encodes CASSGRLAGGYEQFF.

The CDR3 is CASTQNDSPLHF. In DNA, the CDR3 is TGTGCCAGCACCCAGAACGATTCACCCCTCCACTTT. The chain employs TRBV28 and TRBJ1-6; no reliable D call. With 7 bases removed from V and 8 bases from J, the gap between germline ends came to 9 bases. Germline values: CDR1 MDHEN, CDR2 SYDVKM. The CDR3 has 12 residues.

This sequence joins TRBV4-1 and TRBJ2-1, with D perhaps TRBD1 (8 bases). CDR1 MGHRA and CDR2 YSYEKL come from the germline V gene. V lost 1 base and J lost 5, with 12 bases in between. The CDR3 is made up of 15 amino acids. The CDR3 loop reads CASSQGTGGDNEQFF. The CDR3 DNA is TGCGCCAGCAGCCAAGGAACAGGGGGGGACAATGAGCAGTTCTTC.

The rearrangement uses TRBV29-1 and TRBJ2-7, with no clear D. V lost 3 bases and J lost 0, with 6 bases in between. The CDR3 totals 12 residues. From germline, CDR1 is SQVTM and CDR2 ANQGSEA. In DNA, the CDR3 is TGCAGCGTTGACGAGCGCTCCTACGAGCAGTACTTC. Protein: CSVDERSYEQYF.

A single count supports this clone. The CDR3 is CSVDPTGGQANYGYTF. The CDR3 bases are TGCAGCGTTGACCCCACAGGGGGTCAGGCTAACTATGGCTACACCTTC. The chain is built from TRBV29-1 and TRBJ1-2; TRBD1 matches at 8 bases. V gave up 3 bases and J gave up 0 bases; unmatched junction bases: 9. Germline CDR1 reads SQVTM; CDR2 reads ANQGSEA. The CDR3 runs 16 residues.

The gene calls are TRBV7-9 and TRBJ2-2, with D possibly matching TRBD1 (5 bases). The CDR3 runs to 16 residues. V was clipped by 5 bases and J by 5 bases, with 18 bases between them. From germline, CDR1 is SEHNR and CDR2 FQNEAQ (reference sequence). In nucleotides, the CDR3 is TGTGCCAGCAGCCTAGAGACAGCCAGATCAACCGGGGAGCTGTTTTTT. Encoded protein: CASSLETARSTGELFF.

The V call is TRBV7-2, the J call TRBJ2-7; D is possibly TRBD2 (5 bases). The CDR3 has 14 residues. Trimming shortened V by 8 bases and J by 0 bases, and 14 bases separated the two germline ends. Germline assignment: CDR1 SGHTA and CDR2 FQGNSA. The DNA for the CDR3 is TGTGCCAGCGGCCGGACTCCCAGCTCCTACGAGCAGTACTTC. This translates into CASGRTPSSYEQYF.

V usage is TRBV7-8 and J usage is TRBJ2-3; 9 bases are shared with TRBD1. Germline loops: CDR1 SGHVS, CDR2 FQNEAQ. The trim removed 6 bases at V and 0 bases at J, leaving 7 bases unmatched. The CDR3 runs 16 residues. Here the CDR3 DNA reads TGTGCCAGCAGTCAGACAGGGGGTTTTAGCACAGATACGCAGTATTTT. Translation gives CASSQTGGFSTDTQYF.